This T cell receptor (beta chain) was obtained from a study of cytomegalovirus exposure and HLA in healthy donors. Across the whole study: Unique TCRs from HLA-typed donors, 75 million to 100 million of them, were held in an early data release.

The primer mix had 60 Vbeta and 13 Jbeta primers. The repertoire was sequenced with immunoSEQ multiplex PCR; TCRdb's copy has only in-frame clones and lacks some. This table has about 85,000 clones, roughly 80% appearing once. Turning to this clone: Its target is unknown.

Findings of the study overall: When presence/absence was analysed, sequencing depth was taken to be roughly uniform across donors. Donors belonging to an Asian-associated ancestry cluster reportedly showed fewer N-insertions in productive TCRs than the 666-donor mean, according to what a later analysis found.

Germline V gene data show CDR1 as MNHEY and CDR2 as SMNVEV (reference sequence). This CDR3 region has 14 residues. Deletions cut 10 bases from V and 4 bases from J, with 19 bases between. The chain joins TRBV27 to TRBJ1-2; a possible D gene is TRBD1 (5 bases). The sequencing input was PBMCs. This sequence originates from a boy between 10 and 17 years old in good health and CMV-seronegative. This chain's CDR3 is CATGRGVSRYGYTF. CDR3 DNA sequence: TGTGCCACCGGGAGGGGAGTATCCCGCTATGGCTACACCTTC.